The sequence of this T cell receptor (beta chain) was determined in a study of shared clonotypes between healthy human individuals. The assay ran at deep level. Sequencing used immunoSEQ multiplex PCR; TCRdb keeps in-frame clones, though not all of them. Here the sample spans approximately 2.1 million clones, more than 85% being singletons. Findings and limits, study-wide: It was the non-shared clonotypes that had lower generation probabilities than clonotypes shared by all four donors. Specimens sampled were limited to blood, with tissue repertoires likely differing.

In the case of this clone: Its antigen remains unknown.

The CDR3 extends over 13 amino acids. V lost 2 bases to trimming and J lost 5 bases, with 11 bases between them. CDR1 SGHRS and CDR2 YFSETQ come from the germline V gene. Only Caucasian adults living in Nashville, Tennessee made up the donor group. This rearrangement joins TRBV5-1 to TRBJ2-7; D may be TRBD2 (6 bases). This TCR was sampled from a man between 18 and 35 years old in good health. Some clones in this sample may be carry-over from other donors' samples. The sequencing input was naive CD4+ T cells from PBMCs. As to subset: CD45RA+ positively selected. The CDR3 bases are TGCGCCAGCAGCTTCGCGGGGCTAAACGAGCAGTACTTC. It is translated as CASSFAGLNEQYF.